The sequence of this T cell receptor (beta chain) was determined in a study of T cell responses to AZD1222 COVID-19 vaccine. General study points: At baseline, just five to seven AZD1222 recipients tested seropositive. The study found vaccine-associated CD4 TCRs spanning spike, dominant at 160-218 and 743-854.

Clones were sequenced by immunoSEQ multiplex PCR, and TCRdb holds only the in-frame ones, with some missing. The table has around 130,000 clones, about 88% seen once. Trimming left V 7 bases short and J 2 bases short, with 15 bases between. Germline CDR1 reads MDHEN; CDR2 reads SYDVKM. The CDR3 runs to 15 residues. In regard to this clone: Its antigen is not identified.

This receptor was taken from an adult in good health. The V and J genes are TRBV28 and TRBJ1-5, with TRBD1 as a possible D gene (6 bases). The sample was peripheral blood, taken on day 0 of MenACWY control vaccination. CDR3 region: CASTSGGARNQPQHF. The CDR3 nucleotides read TGTGCCAGCACGTCTGGGGGGGCGCGCAATCAGCCCCAGCATTTT.